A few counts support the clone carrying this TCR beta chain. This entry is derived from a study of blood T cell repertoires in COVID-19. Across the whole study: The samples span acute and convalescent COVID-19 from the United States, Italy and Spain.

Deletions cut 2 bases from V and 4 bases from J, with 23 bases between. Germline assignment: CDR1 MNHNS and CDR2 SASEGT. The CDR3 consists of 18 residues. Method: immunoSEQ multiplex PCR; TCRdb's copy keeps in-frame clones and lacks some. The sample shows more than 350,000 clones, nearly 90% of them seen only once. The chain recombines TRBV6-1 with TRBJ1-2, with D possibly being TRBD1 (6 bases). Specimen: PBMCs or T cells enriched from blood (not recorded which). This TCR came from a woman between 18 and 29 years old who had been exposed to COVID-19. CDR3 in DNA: TGTGCCAGCAGTGAATATTTTACAGGGAGTCGCCTTTCCTATGGCTACACCTTC. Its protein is CASSEYFTGSRLSYGYTF.